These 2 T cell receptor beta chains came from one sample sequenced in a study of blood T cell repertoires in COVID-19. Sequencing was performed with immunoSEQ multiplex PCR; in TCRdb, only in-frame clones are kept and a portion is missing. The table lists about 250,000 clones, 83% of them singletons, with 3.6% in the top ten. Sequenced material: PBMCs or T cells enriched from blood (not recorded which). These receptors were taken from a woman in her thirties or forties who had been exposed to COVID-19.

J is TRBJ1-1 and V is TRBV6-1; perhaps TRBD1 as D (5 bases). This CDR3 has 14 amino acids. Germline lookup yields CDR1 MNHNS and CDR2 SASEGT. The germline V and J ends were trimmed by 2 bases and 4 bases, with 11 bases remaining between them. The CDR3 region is CASSESLGRTEAFF. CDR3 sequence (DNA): TGTGCCAGCAGTGAATCACTGGGGCGCACTGAAGCTTTCTTT.

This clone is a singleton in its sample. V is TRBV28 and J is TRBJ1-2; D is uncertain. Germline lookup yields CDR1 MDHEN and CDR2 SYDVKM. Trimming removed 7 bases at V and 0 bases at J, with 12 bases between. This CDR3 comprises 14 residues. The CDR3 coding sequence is TGTGCCAGCATCTCGGGCGGGGCTAACTATGGCTACACCTTC. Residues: CASISGGANYGYTF.